This T cell receptor (beta chain) was observed in a study of blood T cell repertoires in COVID-19. For the study at large: From the United States, Italy and Spain came samples of acute and convalescent COVID-19.

Between the trimmed V and J ends, which lost 3 bases and 8 bases, there was a span of 7 bases. The CDR3 is 12 residues long. Per the germline V gene, CDR1 is MNHNS and CDR2 is SASEGT. A single count supports this clone. Sequenced by immunoSEQ multiplex PCR; TCRdb stores in-frame clones only, minus some. The table lists approximately 100,000 clones, roughly nine tenths of them singletons. The chain joins TRBV6-1 to TRBJ1-4, with D possibly being TRBD1 (5 bases). The source of this sequence is a woman aged 80 or older with acute or convalescent COVID-19. The sequenced material came from peripheral blood. The CDR3 DNA reads as TGTGCCAGCAGTGACAGGGTAGAAAAACTGTTTTTT. Amino acid sequence: CASSDRVEKLFF.